The 18 T cell receptor beta chains below come from one sample, sequenced in a study of human T cells and chemical hapten exposure. TCRdb processed the RACE reads anew with MiXCR; each CDR3 protein has one entry. This sample has about 300,000 distinct CDR3 sequences, with over 5% found just once. As for time point: pre-sensitization, week 0. Specified treatment: therapeutic diphenylcyclopropenone sensitization with weekly scalp DPC. The input for sequencing was whole blood, taken in connection with sensitization to the hapten diphenylcyclopropenone (DPC). All receptors derive from a woman between 18 and 30 years old with alopecia areata. Some clones in this sample may be carry-over from other donors' samples.

This clonotype was counted many times. The chain carries TRBV29-1 and TRBJ2-7, with D perhaps TRBD1 or TRBD2 (5 bases each). The V end lost 3 bases, the J end lost 6 bases, and 12 bases lay between the germline ends. CDR1 is SQVTM, CDR2 ANQGSEA, per germline. The CDR3 has 12 amino acids. CDR3 nucleotides: TGCAGCGTTGATGGGGCCGCGGGCGAGCAGTACTTC. Amino acids: CSVDGAAGEQYF.

The rearrangement links TRBV12-3 or TRBV12-4 to TRBJ1-2; 7 nucleotides align to TRBD1. V was pared by 10 bases and J by 4 bases, with 9 bases of the junction left unmatched. The CDR3 totals 13 residues. CDR3 loop: CAIMGQMTYGYTF. The CDR3 DNA sequence: TGTGCCATCATGGGACAGATGACCTATGGCTACACCTTC.

In this sample, this clonotype turned up many times. The chain links TRBV7-2 to TRBJ2-3, with unresolved D. Trimming cost V 5 bases and J 3 bases, with 6 bases left between them. The CDR3 consists of 12 residues. Germline lookup yields CDR1 SGHTA and CDR2 FQGNSA. The CDR3 is CASSHRTDTQYF. CDR3 nucleotides: TGTGCCAGCAGCCATAGGACAGATACGCAGTATTTT.

The chain uses TRBV7-9 and TRBJ1-3, with D unclear. The CDR3 contains 12 residues. Germline V CDR1 and CDR2: SEHNR, FQNEAQ (reference sequence). Trimming took off 3 bases at V and 8 bases at J, with 8 bases between the two ends. CDR3 sequence: CASSFGTDTIYF. The CDR3 region has the DNA TGTGCCAGCAGCTTCGGAACAGACACCATATATTTT.

This clonotype was detected ten times or more. This CDR3 reads CASSRPWAGYTF. In nucleotides, the CDR3 is TGTGCCAGCAGCCGTCCTTGGGCTGGCTACACCTTC. This chain uses TRBV7-2 with TRBJ1-2, with D uncertain. V was shortened by 5 bases and J by 7 bases, with 11 bases between the two germline ends. Per germline, CDR1 SGHTA and CDR2 FQGNSA. The CDR3 has 12 amino acids.

This clonotype was seen repeatedly, ten times or more. The chain recombines TRBV4-2 with TRBJ2-3; D possibly matches TRBD1 or TRBD2 (5 bases each). This CDR3 contains 15 residues. CDR1 and CDR2 (germline): LGHNA, YNFKEQ. Trimming stripped 3 bases from V and 2 bases from J, with 12 bases between. CDR3 sequence (DNA): TGTGCCAGCAGCCAGGACGGGACGTTCACAGATACGCAGTATTTT. It codes for CASSQDGTFTDTQYF.

This sequence joins TRBV5-6 and TRBJ1-4; D not resolved. V gave up 3 bases and J gave up 6 bases, with 9 bases separating them. The CDR3 length is 13 residues. In germline, CDR1 is SGHDT, CDR2 YYEEEE. The DNA of the CDR3 is TGTGCCAGCAGCTCCCTACCCGATGAAAAACTGTTTTTT. It is translated as CASSSLPDEKLFF.

CDR3 DNA: TGCAGTGCTAGGTCCCCTAGCGGGGTCTACGAGCAGTACTTC. It specifies CSARSPSGVYEQYF. The chain uses TRBV20-1 and TRBJ2-7, with 9 bases that match TRBD2. The CDR3 extends over 14 amino acids. V lost 3 bases, J lost 3 bases, and 6 bases stayed unmatched. CDR1 and CDR2 from the germline V gene are DFQATT and SNEGSKA (reference sequence).

The chain has TRBV12-3 or TRBV12-4 and TRBJ2-3; TRBD1 aligns across 7 bases. J was trimmed by 0 bases and V by 7 bases; bases with no gene match: 10. This CDR3 region has 16 residues. Written as DNA, the CDR3 is TGTGCCAGCACCGCACCCCCGGACAGGAGCACAGATACGCAGTATTTT. Amino acid sequence: CASTAPPDRSTDTQYF.

This clonotype has at least ten counts. The chain has TRBV7-9 and TRBJ1-3, with TRBD1 as a possible D gene (5 bases). The germline CDR1 and CDR2 sequences are SEHNR and FQNEAQ (reference sequence). Trimming removed 5 bases at V and 0 bases at J, with 11 bases between. The CDR3 totals 15 residues. The CDR3 region is CASSNYGGSGNTIYF. CDR3 nucleotide sequence: TGTGCCAGCAGCAACTATGGGGGCTCTGGAAACACCATATATTTT.

CDR3 DNA: TGCGCCAGCAGCCCGCAAATTGGGGGTCAGAGTGGCTACACCTTC. Its translation is CASSPQIGGQSGYTF. The chain uses TRBV4-1 and TRBJ1-2; D might be TRBD1 (5 bases). V was shortened by 4 bases and J by 7 bases, with 19 bases between the two germline ends. The length of the CDR3 is 15 residues. The germline V gene has CDR1 MGHRA and CDR2 YSYEKL.

The V gene is TRBV14, the J gene TRBJ1-1; 9 bases agree with TRBD1. Germline loops: CDR1 SGHDN, CDR2 FVKESK. The CDR3 extends over 14 amino acids. Germline trimming cut 2 bases from V and 10 bases from J; bases unmatched to any gene: 8. This CDR3 is CASSQTWGTGRAFF. The CDR3, as DNA: TGTGCCAGCAGCCAAACATGGGGGACAGGGAGAGCTTTCTTT.

This clonotype showed up many times. The DNA of the CDR3 is TGCGCCAGCAGCTTGACAGGGGCCCACAATGAGCAGTTCTTC. This sequence encodes CASSLTGAHNEQFF. The chain recombines TRBV5-1 with TRBJ2-1, with TRBD1 matching over 7 bases. From germline, CDR1 is SGHRS and CDR2 YFSETQ. V shed 1 base, J shed 5 bases, and the junction held 3 bases outside the gene matches. This CDR3 is 14 amino acids long.

There are a few counts of this clonotype. The chain couples TRBV11-2 to TRBJ2-4, with D perhaps TRBD1 or TRBD2 (6 bases each). The CDR3 extends over 18 amino acids. Trimming cost V 4 bases and J 0 bases, with 19 bases left between them. Germline V CDR1 and CDR2: SGHAT, FQNNGV. The CDR3 loop is CASSYRRGDSLAKNIQYF. Here the CDR3 DNA reads TGTGCCAGCAGCTACAGAAGGGGGGATTCTCTAGCCAAAAACATTCAGTACTTC. The full variable domain, completed using reference TRBV11-2 and TRBJ2-4, is EAGVAQSPRYKIIEKRQSVAFWCNPISGHATLYWYQQILGQGPKLLIQFQNNGVVDDSQLPKDRFSAERLKGVDSTLKIQPAKLEDSAVYLCASSYRRGDSLAKNIQYFGAGTRLSVL.

There are a few counts of this clonotype. The genes are TRBV12-3 or TRBV12-4 and TRBJ1-5, with D possibly being TRBD1 (5 bases). V lost 6 bases and J 5 bases, leaving 20 bases between the germline ends. The CDR3 totals 16 residues. DNA for the CDR3: TGTGCCAGCAGCTCCCCGGGGACGACCATCCATCAGCCCCAGCATTTT. Residues: CASSSPGTTIHQPQHF.

The V call is TRBV25-1, the J call TRBJ1-5, with 7 bases fitting TRBD1. Germline V gives CDR1 MGHDK, CDR2 SYGVNS. There are 19 residues in the CDR3. Trimming removed 2 bases from V and 3 bases from J; junction bases left unmatched: 16. Written as DNA, the CDR3 is TGTGCCAGCAGTGAACCAAGGGTTACAGGGGTGTGGAACAATCAGCCCCAGCATTTT. Encoded protein: CASSEPRVTGVWNNQPQHF.

V is TRBV28 and J is TRBJ1-4; D unclear. The V gene's germline CDR1 is MDHEN and CDR2 SYDVKM. Trimming stripped 3 bases from V and 4 bases from J, with 9 bases between. The CDR3 length is 14 residues. The CDR3 nucleotides read TGTGCCAGCAGTTTGATGGAGAATAATGAAAAACTGTTTTTT. Amino acid sequence: CASSLMENNEKLFF.

A remark on this clonotype: This clone may be a read error of a much larger clone one base away. The chain carries TRBV9 and TRBJ1-6, with D hard to call. V lost 4 bases, J lost 0 bases, and 14 bases lay in between. CDR1 and CDR2 (germline): SGDLS, YYNGEE. The CDR3 covers 17 residues. This CDR3 is CASSPRPPSSYNSPLHF. The CDR3 DNA is TGTGCCAGCAGCCCCCGGCCCCCTAGCTCCTATAATTCACCCCTCCACTTT.